This passage covers 25 T cell receptor beta chains from one sample sequenced in a study of cytomegalovirus exposure and HLA in healthy donors. The PCR made use of 60 Vbeta and 13 Jbeta primers. Sequenced by immunoSEQ multiplex PCR; TCRdb stores in-frame clones only, minus some. The table lists about 150,000 clones, 70% to 80% of them singletons, with roughly 3.4% in the top ten. Source material: PBMCs. Receptors were obtained from a human donor in good health.

J is TRBJ2-7 and V is TRBV4-3; D gene unclear. CDR1 LGHNA and CDR2 YSLEER come from the germline V gene. Trimming took off 0 bases at V and 2 bases at J, with 5 bases between the two ends. This CDR3 contains 13 residues. CDR3 sequence reads: CASSQDRTYEQYF. The CDR3 DNA reads as TGCGCCAGCAGCCAAGACAGAACCTACGAGCAGTACTTC.

This chain uses TRBV7-9 with TRBJ2-1; D unresolved. CDR3 length equals 13 residues. Germline loops: CDR1 SEHNR, CDR2 FQNEAQ (reference sequence). V was trimmed by 5 bases and J by 8 bases, leaving 13 bases between them. As DNA, the CDR3 is TGTGCCAGCAGCGTCTCACTGAGCGATGAGCAGTTCTTC. Translation: CASSVSLSDEQFF.

V is TRBV10-2 and J is TRBJ1-2; perhaps TRBD1 as D (5 bases). The V and J ends lost 3 bases and 2 bases respectively, with 13 bases between them. Germline V gene data show CDR1 as WSHSY and CDR2 as SAAADI. CDR3 length: 15 amino acids. CDR3 in DNA: TGCGCCAGCAGTGACGGGGGGACCCAGAACTATGGCTACACCTTC. Translation gives CASSDGGTQNYGYTF.

The V call is TRBV6-1, the J call TRBJ1-4; a possible D gene is TRBD1 (5 bases). CDR1 is MNHNS, CDR2 SASEGT, per germline. V gave up 2 bases and J gave up 8 bases, with 12 bases separating them. The CDR3 covers 14 residues. CDR3: CASSEPGRVEKLFF. CDR3 DNA sequence: TGTGCCAGCAGTGAACCAGGCAGGGTCGAAAAACTGTTTTTT.

This chain joins TRBV2 and TRBJ2-7, with TRBD2 matching over 12 bases. V was pared by 1 base and J by 3 bases, with 13 bases of the junction left unmatched. The germline CDR1 and CDR2 sequences are SNHLY and FYNNEI. The CDR3 spans 19 residues. For the CDR3, the DNA is TGTGCCAGCAGTGAAGGCTTTACTAGCGGGGGGCCCACCTTCTACGAGCAGTACTTC. It specifies CASSEGFTSGGPTFYEQYF.

The V and J genes are TRBV19 and TRBJ1-2; D might be TRBD1 (5 bases). Germline V lookup: CDR1 LNHDA, CDR2 SQIVND (reference sequence). V was pared by 6 bases and J by 2 bases, with 10 bases between. The CDR3 spans 13 residues. CDR3 DNA: TGTGCCAGTAGCACCGGACAAAACTATGGCTACACCTTC. It yields the protein CASSTGQNYGYTF.

The genes are TRBV19 and TRBJ1-2; 7 nucleotides align to TRBD1. This CDR3 has 13 amino acids. J gave up 8 bases and V 1 base, and 4 bases lay outside the gene matches. Germline V gene sequence: CDR1 LNHDA, CDR2 SQIVND (reference sequence). The CDR3 region is CASSIGQGNGYTF. CDR3 bases: TGTGCCAGTAGTATAGGACAGGGTAACGGCTACACCTTC.

This sequence joins TRBV27 and TRBJ2-1; 7 bases agree with TRBD1. V lost 6 bases to trimming and J lost 6 bases; unmatched junction nucleotides: 23. CDR3 length: 19 amino acids. Germline V gene data show CDR1 as MNHEY and CDR2 as SMNVEV (reference sequence). The CDR3 is CASSETGVSWSGLFNEQFF. For the CDR3, the DNA is TGTGCCAGCAGCGAAACAGGGGTTTCGTGGTCTGGCCTTTTCAATGAGCAGTTCTTC.

This clone has only a few counts. This chain joins TRBV28 and TRBJ2-5, with a weak D call TRBD2 (6 bases). Deletions cut 2 bases from V and 2 bases from J, with 27 bases between. This CDR3 spans 20 amino acids. Germline V gene lookup returns CDR1 MDHEN and CDR2 SYDVKM. The CDR3 sequence: CASSLVNIPPRRETQETQYF. Here the CDR3 DNA reads TGTGCCAGCAGTTTAGTAAATATACCCCCACGGAGGGAAACGCAAGAGACCCAGTACTTC.

The gene calls are TRBV14 and TRBJ1-2; D gene unclear. Germline lookup yields CDR1 SGHDN and CDR2 FVKESK. Trimming pared 5 bases from V and 4 bases from J, leaving 26 bases between. The CDR3 sequence is 18 residues long. The CDR3 sequence: CASSSYTSVDSLTYGYTF. The CDR3 DNA reads TGTGCCAGCAGCTCTTACACAAGTGTTGACTCCCTCACCTATGGCTACACCTTC.

The chain is built from TRBV9 and TRBJ2-5, with TRBD2 as a possible D gene (7 bases). From germline, CDR1 is SGDLS and CDR2 YYNGEE. The CDR3 loop spans 17 amino acids. V shed 0 bases and J shed 5 bases, with 20 bases lying between them. The DNA of the CDR3 is TGTGCCAGCAGCGTAGATGCGGGGGCCAACAGATGGGAGACCCAGTACTTC. Its protein product is CASSVDAGANRWETQYF.

This clone has just a few counts. V and J are TRBV6-5 and TRBJ2-5; tentatively, D is TRBD1 (5 bases). This CDR3 is built from 13 residues. The ends were cut back, 7 bases at V and 3 bases at J, with 12 bases in the middle. Germline assignment: CDR1 MNHEY and CDR2 SVGAGI. CDR3 in DNA: TGTGCCAGCACCCTCGGCAGGGAAGAGACCCAGTACTTC. Translated, it gives CASTLGREETQYF.

V and J are TRBV6-5 and TRBJ2-5; TRBD2 might be the D (5 bases). Germline values: CDR1 MNHEY, CDR2 SVGAGI. The V and J ends lost 8 bases and 1 base respectively, with 11 bases between them. This CDR3 is built from 13 residues. For the CDR3, the DNA is TGTGCCAGCGGACTTCCGAGCCAAGAGACCCAGTACTTC. Translation gives CASGLPSQETQYF.

The rearrangement joins TRBV7-8 to TRBJ2-7, with TRBD2 as a possible D gene (7 bases). Trimming pared 1 base from V and 1 base from J, leaving 14 bases between. This CDR3 is built from 16 residues. CDR1 and CDR2 (germline): SGHVS, FQNEAQ. In DNA form, the CDR3 reads TGTGCCAGCAGCTTAGGCCGTCGGGGGGCGTCCTACGAGCAGTACTTC. Encoded protein: CASSLGRRGASYEQYF.

The V and J genes are TRBV2 and TRBJ1-4, with D possibly TRBD1 on 5 matching bases. CDR3 length equals 15 residues. Germline V CDR1 and CDR2: SNHLY, FYNNEI. Trimming removed 7 bases from V and 8 bases from J, with 20 bases in between. The CDR3 nucleotides are TGTGCCAGCAAGAGGGACTCTGGACTTGGGGAAAAACTGTTTTTT. It yields the protein CASKRDSGLGEKLFF.

The gene calls are TRBV5-4 and TRBJ2-7; D might be TRBD1 (6 bases). The length of the CDR3 is 14 residues. V was trimmed by 2 bases and J by 2 bases, leaving 11 bases between them. Germline-derived CDR1 and CDR2 are SGHNT and YYREEE (reference sequence). The CDR3 nucleotides are TGTGCCAGCAGCTTTGGGGCAGGGGCCTACGAGCAGTACTTC. Translating gives CASSFGAGAYEQYF.

The chain couples TRBV12-2 to TRBJ2-1; TRBD2, the table's D call, was not compared with the DNA. TRBV12-2 is classified as a pseudogene. This CDR3 is 17 amino acids long. CDR3 in DNA: TGTGCAAGTCGCTTATTATCCGGGACTAGCGGGTCTCTTGAGCAGTTCTTC. Amino acids: CASRLLSGTSGSLEQFF.

This clone was seen more than once but under ten times. The chain links TRBV5-1 to TRBJ1-4; TRBD1 matches 10 bases. Germline V gene sequence: CDR1 SGHRS, CDR2 YFSETQ. CDR3 size: 16 residues. The V gene end was trimmed by 4 bases and the J gene end by 6 bases; junction bases not matched to a gene: 9. The CDR3 spells CASSRDRGLVYEKLFF. For the CDR3, the DNA is TGCGCCAGCAGCCGAGACAGGGGGCTTGTTTATGAAAAACTGTTTTTT.

The table lists this clone with a few counts. This chain uses TRBV27 with TRBJ1-1, with D unresolved. This CDR3 has 14 residues. V was pared by 3 bases and J by 1 base, with 9 bases between. Per the germline V gene, CDR1 is MNHEY and CDR2 is SMNVEV (reference sequence). DNA for the CDR3: TGTGCCAGCAGTTTTCTGCGGGGGAACACTGAAGCTTTCTTT. Encoded protein: CASSFLRGNTEAFF.

The rearrangement uses TRBV14 and TRBJ2-5; TRBD2 aligns across 8 bases. This CDR3 has 16 residues. CDR1 and CDR2 (germline): SGHDN, FVKESK. With 1 base clipped from V and 0 bases from J, the junction kept 4 bases outside the gene matches. CDR3 sequence reads: CASSQVLAGYQETQYF. The CDR3 DNA reads TGTGCCAGCAGCCAAGTTTTAGCGGGGTACCAAGAGACCCAGTACTTC.

This rearrangement joins TRBV4-1 to TRBJ2-2; possible D gene TRBD2, 6 bases. The CDR3 length is 17 residues. The V gene lost 5 bases and the J gene lost 6 bases, with 22 bases spanning the gap. Germline V gene data show CDR1 as MGHRA and CDR2 as YSYEKL. The CDR3 here is CASSTSRGSWLPGELFF. The CDR3 DNA reads TGCGCCAGCAGCACCTCCCGGGGGTCATGGTTACCCGGGGAGCTGTTTTTT.

The genes are TRBV2 and TRBJ2-7; 9 bases are shared with TRBD1. The junction had 7 bases not matched to a gene; V was cut back by 4 bases and J by 6 bases. The CDR3 is 14 residues long. CDR1 is SNHLY, CDR2 FYNNEI, per germline. Written as DNA, the CDR3 is TGTGCCAGCAGTGTCCCGGGACAGGGCGGCGAGCAGTACTTC. This gives the protein CASSVPGQGGEQYF.

The rearrangement joins TRBV7-8 to TRBJ2-1; D is possibly TRBD1 (5 bases). Germline lookup yields CDR1 SGHVS and CDR2 FQNEAQ. The V gene lost 2 bases and the J gene lost 3 bases, with 8 bases spanning the gap. The CDR3 length is 14 residues. CDR3 sequence reads: CASSLRQYYNEQFF. The CDR3 nucleotides read TGTGCCAGCAGCTTAAGACAGTACTACAATGAGCAGTTCTTC.

The gene calls are TRBV18 and TRBJ2-5; 7 bases agree with TRBD1. The germline CDR1 and CDR2 sequences are KGHSH and LQKENI. This CDR3 has 13 residues. The V gene end was trimmed by 1 base and the J gene end by 9 bases; junction bases not matched to a gene: 5. CDR3 sequence (DNA): TGTGCCAGCTCACCACAAAGCACAGGGGCCCAGTACTTC. Amino acid sequence: CASSPQSTGAQYF. The complete variable domain, with remaining parts taken from reference TRBV18 and TRBJ2-5, reads NAGVMQNPRHLVRRRGQEARLRCSPMKGHSHVYWYRQLPEEGLKFMVYLQKENIIDESGMPKERFSAEFPKEGPSILRIQQVVRGDSAAYFCASSPQSTGAQYFGPGTRLLVL.

The chain links TRBV25-1 to TRBJ1-1; D uncertain. Germline CDR1 and CDR2: MGHDK and SYGVNS. This CDR3 contains 13 residues. Trimming shortened V by 1 base and J by 3 bases, and 6 bases separated the two germline ends. The CDR3 spells CASSEWSDTEAFF. CDR3 in DNA: TGTGCCAGCAGTGAATGGTCGGACACTGAAGCTTTCTTT.